This TCR beta chain derives from a study of STAT5B mutations in CD4+ large granular lymphocyte leukemia. V was shortened by 1 base and J by 0 bases, with 14 bases between the two germline ends. The CDR3 loop spans 16 amino acids. CDR1 is SGHRS and CDR2 is YFSETQ in the germline V gene. Sequenced by immunoSEQ multiplex PCR; TCRdb stores in-frame clones only, minus some. The repertoire consists of approximately 35,000 clones, with about three quarters occurring once and the leading ten covering about 2%. The sequenced sample was CD4+ T cells from blood buffy coats. The chain uses TRBV5-1 and TRBJ2-7; D unclear. The TCR originated in a human donor in good health. CDR3 sequence: CASSLHPTGNSYEQYF. The CDR3 DNA sequence: TGCGCCAGCAGCTTGCACCCCACCGGTAACTCCTACGAGCAGTACTTC.